This TCR beta chain was identified in a study of neurological immune-mediated disorders. Study findings and constraints: The absence of shared CDR3 amino acid sequences among expanded clones across subjects suggests private repertoires in all groups. The study found the most TCR clonal expansion in HTLV-1-associated myelopathy and the least in multiple sclerosis, below healthy controls.

Noted time point: longitudinal time-point 3. This CDR3 has 15 amino acids. Germline trimming cut 0 bases from V and 4 bases from J; bases unmatched to any gene: 3. Germline CDR1 and CDR2: SGHKS and YYEKEE (reference sequence). This clonotype was picked up many times. Antigen unknown. MiXCR, run by TCRdb on the 5' RACE reads, gives a single entry per CDR3 protein. The sample has tens of thousands of distinct CDR3 sequences; approximately 12% are singletons. This clonotype was sampled from a male donor with HTLV-1-associated myelopathy (HAM/TSP). The V and J genes are TRBV5-5 and TRBJ1-4; TRBD1 aligns across 7 bases. The sequenced material came from PBMCs. The CDR3 coding sequence is TGTGCCAGCAGCTTGGGGGGACAGCTTAATGAAAAACTGTTTTTT. This gives the protein CASSLGGQLNEKLFF.